The 11 T cell receptor beta chains below all came from one sample that was sequenced in a study of T cells in localized non-small cell lung cancer. Assay used: immunoSEQ multiplex PCR; TCRdb lists only in-frame clones, some missing. In the table there are about 33,000 clones, about 90% of which are singletons. This material consisted of peripheral blood, taken before any cancer treatment. These receptor sequences come from a female donor of 60 years or more with stage I lung adenocarcinoma.

This sequence joins TRBV7-9 and TRBJ2-2; TRBD1 is a possible D gene (7 bases). Germline values: CDR1 SEHNR, CDR2 FQNEAQ (reference sequence). Trimming left V 5 bases short and J 8 bases short, with 21 bases between. The CDR3 totals 16 residues. This chain's CDR3 is CASSPSAGQKFGELFF. CDR3 coding DNA: TGTGCCAGCAGCCCATCGGCGGGACAGAAGTTTGGGGAGCTGTTTTTT. The full variable domain, completed using reference TRBV7-9 and TRBJ2-2, is DTGVSQNPRHKITKRGQNVTFRCDPISEHNRLYWYRQTLGQGPEFLTYFQNEAQLEKSRLLSDRFSAERPKGSFSTLEIQRTEQGDSAMYLCASSPSAGQKFGELFFGEGSRLTVL.

The chain couples TRBV5-1 to TRBJ1-3, with D unclear. The germline V gene has CDR1 SGHRS and CDR2 YFSETQ. This CDR3 has 14 residues. V shed 3 bases and J shed 3 bases, with 10 bases lying between them. The CDR3 DNA sequence: TGCGCCAGCAGCTCCCGGGATATTGGAAACACCATATATTTT. As protein: CASSSRDIGNTIYF.

This clone was observed once. V usage is TRBV30 and J usage is TRBJ1-2; a weak D match, TRBD1 (5 bases). CDR1 and CDR2 from the germline V gene are GTSNPN and SVGIG (reference sequence). The CDR3 extends over 15 amino acids. Trimming shortened V by 0 bases and J by 5 bases, and 16 bases separated the two germline ends. This chain's CDR3 is CAWSVPGNRGYGYTF. The CDR3 DNA reads TGTGCCTGGAGTGTTCCAGGGAATAGGGGATATGGCTACACCTTC. Filled out from reference TRBV30 and TRBJ1-2, the complete variable domain reads SQTIHQWPATLVQPVGSPLSLECTVEGTSNPNLYWYRQAAGRGLQLLFYSVGIGQISSEVPQNLSASRPQDRQFILSSKKLLLSDSGFYLCAWSVPGNRGYGYTFGSGTRLTVV.

A note on this clone: The germline gene is not matched at one end of the junction; a read error may be the cause. The chain carries TRBV19 and TRBJ2-1; no firm D call. Germline V gene sequence: CDR1 LNHDA, CDR2 SQIVND (reference sequence). CDR3 length: 12 residues. The CDR3 protein is CASSPTDPPVVF. CDR3 in DNA: TGTGCCAGTAGTCCGACCGATCCCCCGGTCGTCTTC.

The V call is TRBV5-4, the J call TRBJ1-2; 7 nucleotides line up with TRBD1. This CDR3 has 14 amino acids. The V segment lost 3 bases and the J segment 4 bases; nucleotides outside the gene matches: 6. Germline assignment: CDR1 SGHNT and CDR2 YYREEE (reference sequence). CDR3 sequence (DNA): TGTGCCAGCAGCTCTCGAGACAGGGCCTATGGCTACACCTTC. This encodes CASSSRDRAYGYTF.

V gene TRBV6-5 combines with J gene TRBJ1-5, with 7 bases aligning to TRBD1. V lost 4 bases to trimming and J lost 7 bases; unmatched junction nucleotides: 4. Per germline, CDR1 MNHEY and CDR2 SVGAGI. The CDR3 consists of 13 residues. DNA of the CDR3: TGTGCCAGCAGTTCCCGGACAGGACAGCCCCAGCATTTT. Translation: CASSSRTGQPQHF.

This sequence joins TRBV28 and TRBJ1-2, with 7 bases fitting TRBD1. The germline gives CDR1 MDHEN, CDR2 SYDVKM. V lost 6 bases and J lost 8; bases outside the gene matches: 15. This CDR3 is 15 amino acids long. The CDR3 DNA follows: TGTGCCAGCAGCCTAAACGGACAGGACGATGGGGGCTACACCTTC. Translated: CASSLNGQDDGGYTF.

Concerning this clone: Within the sample, other DNA sequences also encode this same CDR3. The chain employs TRBV5-1 and TRBJ1-3; no clear D gene. This CDR3 comprises 15 residues. Germline loops: CDR1 SGHRS, CDR2 YFSETQ. V lost 2 bases, J lost 0 bases, and 9 bases lay in between. In nucleotides, the CDR3 is TGCGCCAGCAGCTTACCACAGACCTCTGGAAACACCATATATTTT. Translating it yields CASSLPQTSGNTIYF.

The rearrangement uses TRBV5-4 and TRBJ1-6; D unresolved. Trimming removed 0 bases from V and 5 bases from J, with 6 bases in between. CDR1 and CDR2 (germline): SGHNT, YYREEE (reference sequence). The CDR3 consists of 14 residues. The CDR3: CASSLAGNNSPLHF. CDR3 bases: TGTGCCAGCAGCTTGGCGGGTAATAATTCACCCCTCCACTTT.

The CDR3 sequence is CASRRNTGELFF. CDR3 nucleotide sequence: TGTGCCAGCCGACGAAACACCGGGGAGCTGTTTTTT. V gene TRBV7-2 combines with J gene TRBJ2-2; no clear D gene. The germline CDR1 and CDR2 sequences are SGHTA and FQGNSA. V dropped 8 bases and J dropped 2 bases, with 6 bases sitting between them. The CDR3 loop spans 12 amino acids.

The rearrangement joins TRBV7-2 to TRBJ1-4, with 8 nucleotides matching TRBD1. V was clipped by 6 bases and J by 2 bases; unmatched bases: 5. Germline CDR1 and CDR2: SGHTA and FQGNSA. This CDR3 region has 15 residues. The CDR3 loop reads CASRKTGATNEKLFF. The CDR3 DNA reads as TGTGCCAGCAGAAAGACAGGGGCTACTAATGAAAAACTGTTTTTT.